This T cell receptor beta chain was recovered during a study of molecular identifiers for immune sequencing clone quantification. Study-level information: Five portions were made in replicates from RNA of approximately 22,000 or 94,000 naive CD8 cells, and four underwent sequencing.

The authors built bulk TCR libraries by previously described methods with listed TCR primers. TCRdb re-analysed the PCR reads in MiXCR, keeping a single row per CDR3 protein. In the table there are some 320,000 distinct CDR3 sequences, roughly 23% of which are singletons. This clonotype was seen at least ten times. The CDR3 length is 15 residues. Per the germline V gene, CDR1 is SGHTA and CDR2 is FQGNSA. V gave up 7 bases and J gave up 0 bases, with 14 bases separating them. Sorted cell numbers of roughly 20,000 to 1,000,000, with 10%, 30% or 50% RNA, served as input for naive CD8 libraries. Sequencing was performed on naive CD8+ T cells from blood, with Jurkat cell RNA spiked in. Subset: FACS-sorted CD8+CD4-CCR7+CD45RA+ naive T cells. This sequence joins TRBV7-2 and TRBJ2-3; no clear D gene. This sequence originates from a human donor in good health. Some libraries in this study had Jurkat cell RNA spiked in. CDR3 nucleotide sequence: TGTGCCAGCACCCGAGGTCGCGCTAGCACAGATACGCAGTATTTT. Encoded protein: CASTRGRASTDTQYF.